This T cell receptor beta chain comes out of a study of blood T cell repertoires in COVID-19. As for the study in general: Acute-phase and convalescent COVID-19 samples originated in the United States, Italy and Spain. PBMCs, B-cell-depleted T cells, or T cells were the source of the cDNA or gDNA that made up the material.

This clone was seen a few times. The Seattle site enrolled patients during active infection and followed them longitudinally. Source study methods: Estimated nucleated cell counts came from reference gene primer amplification. The table came from immunoSEQ multiplex PCR; TCRdb's copy has only in-frame clones and leaves some out. The V and J calls and the clone size are those of that table, but D and trimming were determined from the DNA. The sample includes 250,000 or so clones, more than 70% of them seen just once. Trimming took off 8 bases at V and 1 base at J, with 17 bases between the two ends. CDR3 length equals 15 residues. Looked up from germline, CDR1 is SGHVS and CDR2 is FNYEAQ.

The receptor was derived from a woman under 40 with COVID-19, enrolled during active disease. The sequencing sample was made of peripheral blood. V gene TRBV7-6 combines with J gene TRBJ2-5; perhaps TRBD1 as D (6 bases). The chain's CDR3 is CASVQGGALQETQYF. DNA of the CDR3: TGTGCCAGCGTACAGGGTGGGGCGCTCCAAGAGACCCAGTACTTC.